These 22 T cell receptor beta chains were all obtained from the same sample, sequenced in a study of blood T cell repertoires in COVID-19. TCRdb keeps only in-frame clones here, not all; method: immunoSEQ multiplex PCR. The repertoire holds over 100,000 clones, less than 90% seen once, with about a tenth in the top ten. The sequenced sample was peripheral blood. The receptors were sampled from a man aged 80 or over with acute or convalescent COVID-19.

With respect to this clone: The sample contains more than one DNA sequence encoding this CDR3. The chain couples TRBV18 to TRBJ1-1, with D hard to call. The CDR3 totals 12 residues. Per germline, CDR1 KGHSH and CDR2 LQKENI. Trimming removed 6 bases at V and 1 base at J, with 6 bases between. CDR3 amino acids: CASSRENTEAFF. Written as DNA, the CDR3 is TGTGCCAGCTCTAGAGAGAACACTGAAGCTTTCTTT.

This clone appeared a few times. The chain is built from TRBV24-1 and TRBJ2-2; TRBD2 matches at 9 bases. This CDR3 has 16 residues. CDR1 and CDR2 from the germline V gene are KGHDR and SFDVKD. V gave up 3 bases and J gave up 6 bases; unmatched junction bases: 7. CDR3 sequence (DNA): TGTGCCACCAGTGATAGCGGGGGGCGCAAACCCGGGGAGCTGTTTTTT. Its protein is CATSDSGGRKPGELFF.

The V and J genes are TRBV2 and TRBJ2-7; 9 bases agree with TRBD1. The CDR3 is 15 amino acids. Trimming removed 6 bases from V and 2 bases from J; junction bases left unmatched: 8. The germline CDR1 and CDR2 sequences are SNHLY and FYNNEI. CDR3: CASSLSGTGTYEQYF. The CDR3 region has the DNA TGTGCCAGCAGCCTATCCGGGACAGGGACCTACGAGCAGTACTTC.

V usage is TRBV18 and J usage is TRBJ2-3, with 8 bases that match TRBD2. The CDR3 contains 16 residues. CDR1 is KGHSH and CDR2 is LQKENI in the germline V gene. The ends lost 5 bases at V and 4 bases at J; junction bases unmatched: 11. CDR3 DNA sequence: TGTGCCAGCTCAGCCCTCGGAAGCGGGAGCCCAGATACGCAGTATTTT. Translating it yields CASSALGSGSPDTQYF.

This sequence joins TRBV7-2 and TRBJ1-5, with D unclear. The V and J ends lost 4 bases and 7 bases respectively, with 11 bases between them. Germline V lookup: CDR1 SGHTA, CDR2 FQGNSA. The CDR3 covers 13 residues. This CDR3 reads CASSWATGQPQHF. CDR3 sequence (DNA): TGTGCCAGCAGCTGGGCGACGGGACAGCCCCAGCATTTT.

The chain joins TRBV3-1 (or the pseudogene TRBV3-2) to TRBJ1-5; no clear D gene. V lost 0 bases, J lost 6 bases, and 6 bases lay in between. The CDR3 is made up of 13 amino acids. Per germline, CDR1 LGHDT and CDR2 YNNKEL (reference sequence). The CDR3 DNA reads as TGTGCCAGCAGCCAAGATTTAATTCAGCCCCAGCATTTT. The encoded protein is CASSQDLIQPQHF.

A single count supports this clone. V and J are TRBV19 and TRBJ2-6, with 11 bases fitting TRBD1. CDR3 size: 18 residues. Germline CDR1 is LNHDA and CDR2 is SQIVND (reference sequence). Trimming removed 5 bases from V and 0 bases from J; junction bases left unmatched: 6. CDR3 residues: CASSARDRGTSGANVLTF. The CDR3 DNA follows: TGTGCCAGTAGTGCCCGGGACAGGGGGACCTCTGGGGCCAACGTCCTGACTTTC. The full variable domain, with the rest looked up from reference TRBV19 and TRBJ2-6, is DGGITQSPKYLFRKEGQNVTLSCEQNLNHDAMYWYRQDPGQGLRLIYYSQIVNDFQKGDIAEGYSVSREKKESFPLTVTSAQKNPTAFYLCASSARDRGTSGANVLTFGAGSRLTVL.

This clone was recorded only once. The chain links TRBV7-2 to TRBJ1-2; TRBD1 might be the D (5 bases). Trimming cost V 6 bases and J 3 bases, with 17 bases left between them. The CDR3 has 15 amino acids. Germline V gene lookup returns CDR1 SGHTA and CDR2 FQGNSA. CDR3 amino acids: CASSSKIGTYYGYTF. CDR3 bases: TGTGCCAGCAGTTCAAAAATCGGGACTTACTATGGCTACACCTTC. The whole variable domain, remainder taken from reference TRBV7-2 and TRBJ1-2, is GAGVSQSPSNKVTEKGKDVELRCDPISGHTALYWYRQSLGQGLEFLIYFQGNSAPDKSGLPSDRFSAERTGGSVSTLTIQRTQQEDSAVYLCASSSKIGTYYGYTFGSGTRLTVV.

V and J are TRBV27 and TRBJ2-5; D uncertain. CDR1 MNHEY and CDR2 SMNVEV come from the germline V gene (reference sequence). The length of the CDR3 is 13 residues. Trimming stripped 4 bases from V and 1 base from J, with 7 bases between. The CDR3 sequence is CASSSGPQETQYF. The CDR3 DNA sequence: TGTGCCAGCAGTTCCGGTCCCCAAGAGACCCAGTACTTC.

J is TRBJ1-4 and V is TRBV20-1; D uncertain. V dropped 2 bases and J dropped 7 bases, with 5 bases sitting between them. The CDR3 totals 11 residues. Germline assignment: CDR1 DFQATT and CDR2 SNEGSKA (reference sequence). CDR3 sequence: CSARRSEKLFF. In nucleotides, the CDR3 is TGCAGTGCTAGACGGAGTGAAAAACTGTTTTTT.

CDR3 protein: CASSSLGSADGYTF. CDR3 DNA sequence: TGCGCCAGCAGCTCCCTAGGAAGCGCTGATGGCTACACCTTC. The chain joins TRBV5-1 to TRBJ1-2; D remains unclear. Germline loops: CDR1 SGHRS, CDR2 YFSETQ. The V and J ends lost 3 bases and 6 bases respectively, with 15 bases between them. The CDR3 spans 14 residues. Looking up the rest from reference TRBV5-1 and TRBJ1-2 gives the full variable domain: KAGVTQTPRYLIKTRGQQVTLSCSPISGHRSVSWYQQTPGQGLQFLFEYFSETQRNKGNFPGRFSGRQFSNSRSEMNVSTLELGDSALYLCASSSLGSADGYTFGSGTRLTVV.

The V gene is TRBV5-1, the J gene TRBJ2-2; the D gene is possibly TRBD1 (5 bases). CDR1 SGHRS and CDR2 YFSETQ come from the germline V gene. The V end was cut by 0 bases, the J end by 0 bases, with 6 bases between. The CDR3 covers 15 residues. CDR3 sequence (DNA): TGCGCCAGCAGCTTGGGACAGACGAACACCGGGGAGCTGTTTTTT. Amino acid sequence: CASSLGQTNTGELFF. The variable domain in full, completed from reference TRBV5-1 and TRBJ2-2, reads KAGVTQTPRYLIKTRGQQVTLSCSPISGHRSVSWYQQTPGQGLQFLFEYFSETQRNKGNFPGRFSGRQFSNSRSEMNVSTLELGDSALYLCASSLGQTNTGELFFGEGSRLTVL.

The J gene is TRBJ1-1, the V gene TRBV29-1, with D perhaps matching TRBD1 (5 bases). The germline V and J ends were trimmed by 7 bases and 1 base, with 19 bases remaining between them. The V gene's germline CDR1 is SQVTM and CDR2 ANQGSEA. The CDR3 has 15 residues. The CDR3 here is CSAPQPGLGNTEAFF. CDR3 DNA sequence: TGCAGCGCCCCCCAGCCGGGACTTGGGAACACTGAAGCTTTCTTT.

The CDR3 sequence: CASSLTGGAGNTIYF. In DNA, the CDR3 is TGTGCCAGCAGCTTAACAGGGGGCGCGGGAAACACCATATATTTT. The chain combines TRBV7-2 with TRBJ1-3; TRBD1 aligns across 9 bases. Germline values: CDR1 SGHTA, CDR2 FQGNSA. This CDR3 spans 15 amino acids. After removal of 2 bases from V and 4 bases from J, the junction contained 3 bases not matched to a gene.

The chain recombines TRBV24-1 with TRBJ2-1; no firm D call. The CDR3 covers 11 residues. CDR1 is KGHDR and CDR2 is SFDVKD in the germline V gene. The V gene lost 9 bases and the J gene lost 3 bases, with 5 bases spanning the gap. In DNA, the CDR3 is TGTGCCACCTCCGGCTACAATGAGCAGTTCTTC. This gives the protein CATSGYNEQFF.

This chain connects TRBV10-1 to TRBJ2-2; 8 bases map to TRBD1. J lost 5 bases, V lost 2 bases, and 1 base had no gene match. CDR3 size: 14 residues. The V gene's germline CDR1 is WNHNN and CDR2 SYGVQD (reference sequence). In DNA form, the CDR3 reads TGCGCCAGCAGTGAGCGGACAGGGACCGGGGAGCTGTTTTTT. Its translation: CASSERTGTGELFF.

The chain combines TRBV27 with TRBJ2-1; 8 bases map to TRBD2. Germline V lookup: CDR1 MNHEY, CDR2 SMNVEV (reference sequence). V lost 6 bases, J lost 4 bases, and 11 bases stayed unmatched. The CDR3 has 16 residues. The CDR3, as DNA: TGTGCCAGCAGACTAGCGGTCAGTGTGGATTACAATGAGCAGTTCTTC. The encoded protein is CASRLAVSVDYNEQFF.

This clone was detected only once. The chain combines TRBV3-1 (or the pseudogene TRBV3-2) with TRBJ2-5; no clear D. Germline assignment: CDR1 LGHDT and CDR2 YNNKEL (reference sequence). The CDR3 is 18 amino acids. Trimming pared 2 bases from V and 4 bases from J, leaving 23 bases between. The chain's CDR3 is CASSQSPAVGVSSETQYF. CDR3 in DNA: TGTGCCAGCAGCCAATCCCCGGCCGTGGGCGTGTCCTCAGAGACCCAGTACTTC.

The V gene is TRBV6-6, the J gene TRBJ1-4; 7 nucleotides align to TRBD1. In germline, CDR1 is MNHNY, CDR2 SVGAGI (reference sequence). V shed 2 bases and J 7 bases; nucleotides not matched to a gene: 4. This CDR3 has 14 amino acids. In DNA, the CDR3 is TGTGCCAGCAGTTACCCAGGGACAGTTGAAAAACTGTTTTTT. Protein product: CASSYPGTVEKLFF.

This clone was found once. The gene calls are TRBV19 and TRBJ2-6, with a tentative D call TRBD1 (6 bases). CDR1 is LNHDA and CDR2 is SQIVND in the germline V gene (reference sequence). The CDR3 is 14 amino acids. V was clipped by 8 bases and J by 1 base, with 9 bases between them. CDR3 loop: CASQGISGANVLTF. The DNA of the CDR3 is TGTGCCAGTCAGGGGATATCTGGGGCCAACGTCCTGACTTTC.

This clone came up a few times. This chain connects TRBV7-9 to TRBJ1-4, with D unclear. V lost 1 base and J lost 5, with 11 bases in between. This CDR3 has 15 residues. The germline V gene encodes CDR1 SEHNR and CDR2 FQNEAQ (reference sequence). The CDR3 spells CASSLEDIGNEKLFF. The CDR3 DNA reads TGTGCCAGCAGCTTAGAGGATATCGGGAATGAAAAACTGTTTTTT.

The rearrangement uses TRBV30 and TRBJ1-6; D is undetermined. The CDR3 is 11 amino acids. The V gene's germline CDR1 is GTSNPN and CDR2 SVGIG (reference sequence). V shed 5 bases and J shed 15 bases, with 14 bases lying between them. The CDR3 coding sequence is TGTGCCTGGGGCACCCCAAACAACCTCCACTTT. Protein: CAWGTPNNLHF.